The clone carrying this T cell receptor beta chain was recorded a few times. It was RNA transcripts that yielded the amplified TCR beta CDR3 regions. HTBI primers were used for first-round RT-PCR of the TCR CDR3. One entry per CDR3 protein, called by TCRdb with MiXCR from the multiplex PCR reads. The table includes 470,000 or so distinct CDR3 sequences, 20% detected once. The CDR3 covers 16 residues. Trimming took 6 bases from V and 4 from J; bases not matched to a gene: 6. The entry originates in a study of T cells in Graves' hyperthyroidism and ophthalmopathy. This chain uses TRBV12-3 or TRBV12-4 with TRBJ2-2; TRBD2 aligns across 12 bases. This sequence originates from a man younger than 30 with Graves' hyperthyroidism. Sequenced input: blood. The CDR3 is CASRRLAGALTGELFF. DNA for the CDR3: TGTGCCAGCAGGCGACTAGCGGGGGCCCTCACCGGGGAGCTGTTTTTT.